The clone carrying this TCR beta chain is medium-sized by share. Its antigen is as yet unknown. Assay used: immunoSEQ multiplex PCR; TCRdb lists only in-frame clones, some missing. The sample contains about 160,000 clones, about 91% of which appear only once. The sample is drawn from a study of T cell responses to AZD1222 COVID-19 vaccine. Study at large: Investigators merged groups given second doses at roughly 4 or roughly 12 weeks.

The study, taken as a whole, reports: Clonal diversity was possibly underestimated, and the donors were mostly white British, with more females. Once two AZD1222 doses were given, Spike-specific TCR breadth and depth went up. Repertoires in all cases were sampled only once the peak T cell response had passed.

V was pared by 2 bases and J by 3 bases, with 14 bases between. The CDR3 consists of 16 residues. CDR1 and CDR2 (germline): MRHNA, SNTAGT. The sequence was obtained from an adult in good health. The chain employs TRBV6-4 and TRBJ2-1, with TRBD2 as a possible D gene (6 bases). Sequenced material: peripheral blood, taken on day 0 of AZD1222 vaccination. The CDR3 loop reads CASSDLGLADYNEQFF. CDR3 nucleotides: TGTGCCAGCAGTGACCTGGGGTTAGCGGACTACAATGAGCAGTTCTTC.